This T cell receptor (beta chain) derives from a study of T cell responses to AZD1222 COVID-19 vaccine. Study results and limitations: The study identified only five to seven AZD1222 recipients as seropositive at baseline. Vaccine-associated CD4 TCRs ranged over spike, dominating at 160-218 and 743-854.

Generated by immunoSEQ multiplex PCR, the TCRdb table keeps only in-frame clones and is missing some. The sample carries about 48,000 clones, 80% to 90% recorded once. Germline trimming cut 3 bases from V and 3 bases from J; bases unmatched to any gene: 7. In germline, CDR1 is LGHDT, CDR2 YNNKEL (reference sequence). This CDR3 is 15 amino acids long. Pooled samples include second doses given at about 4 or 12 weeks. In the case of this clone: Its target is not known.

The V and J genes are TRBV3-1 (or the pseudogene TRBV3-2) and TRBJ2-7, with 8 bases fitting TRBD1. The clonotype comes from an adult who received the AZD1222 COVID-19 vaccine. The sequences come from peripheral blood, collected 28 days after the second AZD1222 dose. The CDR3 region has the DNA TGTGCCAGCAGCCAGATACACGGGACAGGCTACGAGCAGTACTTC. This codes for CASSQIHGTGYEQYF.